This TCR beta chain was captured by sequencing in a study of blood T cell repertoires in COVID-19. Study as a whole: The United States, Italy and Spain were the sources of the acute and convalescent COVID-19 samples. T cells, B-cell-depleted T cells, or PBMCs supplied cDNA or gDNA.

Germline CDR1 LGHDT, CDR2 YNNKEL (reference sequence). V was pared by 3 bases and J by 5 bases, with 14 bases of the junction left unmatched. The CDR3 sequence is 17 residues long. In the authors' workflow: Estimation of nucleated cell counts relied on the amplification of reference gene primers. The repertoire was sequenced with immunoSEQ multiplex PCR; TCRdb's copy has only in-frame clones and lacks some. V, J and clone size are those of that table, while D and trimming were read from the DNA. Among 300,000 or so clones listed, 75% to 90% were seen once. The source is a middle-aged woman with acute or convalescent COVID-19. The sample consisted of peripheral blood. The rearrangement uses TRBV3-1 (or the pseudogene TRBV3-2) and TRBJ2-3; TRBD1 matches at 7 bases. DNA for the CDR3: TGTGCCAGCAGCCAGAGGAAGGGGGCGCAGGTCAGAGATACGCAGTATTTT. Its protein is CASSQRKGAQVRDTQYF.